Listed below are T cell receptor beta chains from one sample, sequenced in a study of blood T cell repertoires in COVID-19. The method was immunoSEQ multiplex PCR; TCRdb's version includes in-frame clones alone and lacks a portion of them. The repertoire holds about 390,000 clones, with around nine tenths as singletons. What was sequenced was PBMCs or T cells enriched from blood (not recorded which). All receptors derive from a woman aged 50 to 65 who had recovered from COVID-19. Both conserved end residues are part of each CDR3. Fields, in order: J gene, V gene, D gene, clone size, CDR3 DNA, CDR3 protein. D genes are given only for firm matches. The listing skips clone size in some rows; elsewhere it reads once, few, many or a size class.

TRBJ1-5	TRBV19	-	-	TGTGCCAGTACCCCAGGGGATCAGCCCCAGCATTTT	CASTPGDQPQHF
TRBJ1-1	TRBV11-2	TRBD1	-	TGTGCCAGCAGCTTAGGGGGGACAGGGGGAGCTTTCTTT	CASSLGGTGGAFF
TRBJ1-1	TRBV19	TRBD1	-	TGTGCCAGTAGTACGGGACAGCCGAACACTGAAGCTTTCTTT	CASSTGQPNTEAFF
TRBJ1-2	TRBV6-5	TRBD1	-	TGTGCCAGCAGTCCAGACAGGGCTTGGGTCTATGGCTACACCTTC	CASSPDRAWVYGYTF
TRBJ1-2	TRBV19	-	-	TGTGCCTGCTCGTCGGAAGGGGACTATGGCTACACCTTC	CACSSEGDYGYTF
TRBJ1-1	TRBV18	-	once	TGTGCCAGCTCGCCGGGTAAGAACACTGAAGCTTTCTTT	CASSPGKNTEAFF
TRBJ1-1	TRBV28	TRBD1	-	TGTGCCAGCAGTTTTACCGCAGGGGGAGGTGAAGCTTTCTTT	CASSFTAGGGEAFF
TRBJ1-1	TRBV25-1	-	-	TGTGCCAGCAGTGCCCAGACAGAATTAAACACTGAAGCTTTCTTT	CASSAQTELNTEAFF
TRBJ1-2	TRBV19	TRBD1	-	TGTGCCAGTACCCAGGACAGGGGTCAAAGTGGCTACACCTTC	CASTQDRGQSGYTF
TRBJ1-1	TRBV28	-	once	TGTGCCAGCAGTTTACCGGAAACCGGGGCTTTCTTT	CASSLPETGAFF
TRBJ2-3	TRBV7-3	TRBD2	-	TGTGCCAGCAAGCGGGGGGGCACAGATACGCAGTATTTT	CASKRGGTDTQYF
TRBJ2-7	TRBV28	-	-	TGTGCCAGCAGTCCTCCGTGGACACCCGTAACCGGCGAGCAGTACTTC	CASSPPWTPVTGEQYF
TRBJ2-7	TRBV6-5	TRBD1	-	TGTGCCAGCAGTTATTTGGACAGGGGATACGAGCAGTACTTC	CASSYLDRGYEQYF
TRBJ2-3	TRBV3-1/TRBV3-2	-	-	TGTGCCAGTCGGCGCGCAGGCGGGCCGGATACGCAGTATTTT	CASRRAGGPDTQYF
TRBJ1-2	TRBV7-3	-	-	TGTGCCAGCAGCTTAAGCGGGGGCGTTGGCTATGGCTACACCTTC	CASSLSGGVGYGYTF
TRBJ1-2	TRBV5-6	-	-	TGTGCCAGCAGCTCAGACTATGGCTACACCTTC	CASSSDYGYTF
TRBJ2-5	TRBV7-2	-	-	TGTGCCAGCAGCAAGCAGGGTGGAGAGACCCAGTACTTC	CASSKQGGETQYF
TRBJ2-1	TRBV7-3	-	-	TGTGCCAGCAGCGGGGGGGCCCACAATGAGCAGTTCTTC	CASSGGAHNEQFF
TRBJ1-2	TRBV5-6	-	-	TGTGCCAGCAGCCTCCGGAACCGGCGGGGCTACACCTTC	CASSLRNRRGYTF
TRBJ1-2	TRBV2	-	-	TGTGCCAGCAGTGAAGGGCAGGTCCTTGGGGGCTACACCTTC	CASSEGQVLGGYTF
TRBJ2-2	TRBV12-3/TRBV12-4	-	-	TGTGCCAGCAGCCGCACAGGGATCGGGGAGCTGTTTTTT	CASSRTGIGELFF
TRBJ1-4	TRBV2	-	-	TGTGCCAGCAGTGAAGCAACCAGTTTCGAAAAACTGTTTTTT	CASSEATSFEKLFF
TRBJ1-2	TRBV19	TRBD1	-	TGTGCCAGTAGTACGGTGGACAGGGGGGGTGATGGCTACACCTTC	CASSTVDRGGDGYTF
TRBJ1-2	TRBV27	-	-	TGTGCCAGCAGTTTCGAGGGCACCTATGGCTACACCTTC	CASSFEGTYGYTF
TRBJ1-2	TRBV28	-	-	TGTGCCAGCAGCCCCTTACCCCGGGACAATAACTATGGCTACACCTTC	CASSPLPRDNNYGYTF
TRBJ2-7	TRBV7-2	-	many	TGTGCCAGCAGCTTTAACGCAGATATCCACTACGAGCAGTACTTC	CASSFNADIHYEQYF